Given below is one T cell receptor (beta chain) in context. This specimen comes from a study of OX40 agonist ivuxolimab in advanced cancers. Background on the study: Dose-escalation patients were diagnosed with hepatocellular carcinoma, melanoma, renal cell cancer or head and neck cancer.

Libraries were prepared by immunoSEQ multiplex PCR; TCRdb keeps only in-frame clonotypes and omits some of them. Altogether about 60,000 clones are present, about 93% being singletons, with the ten largest covering roughly 18%. This material consisted of CD4+ or CD8+ T cells sorted from blood, taken in a trial of the OX40 agonist ivuxolimab. This clonotype was obtained from an adult with an advanced solid tumor such as melanoma, head and neck, liver or kidney cancer.

Here the CDR3 DNA reads TGTGCCAGCAAAAACAGTGGCGGACTAGCCTACGAGCAGTACTTC. It translates to CASKNSGGLAYEQYF. The J gene is TRBJ2-7, the V gene TRBV2, with 7 bases aligning to TRBD2. This CDR3 has 15 residues. V was clipped by 7 bases and J by 2 bases; unmatched bases: 11. Germline lookup yields CDR1 SNHLY and CDR2 FYNNEI.